These T cell receptor beta chains were read from a single sample in a study of T-cell memory formation after mild COVID-19. TCRdb reanalysed the 5' RACE reads using MiXCR and keeps one entry per CDR3 protein. This table has fewer than 650,000 distinct CDR3 sequences, around a sixth appearing once. Sequencing used PBMCs or a T cell subset sorted from them (not recorded which). The receptors originated from an adult woman who had mild COVID-19 (a few samples of this study predate the infection). Cell type and time point are not known. Both conserved end residues are trimmed from each CDR3.

V,J,CDR3
TRBV5-1,TRBJ2-7,ASSLYRGTEQY
TRBV15,TRBJ2-2,ATSRGTGLMNTGELF
TRBV20-1,TRBJ1-4,SARGGAGRVEKLF
TRBV29-1,TRBJ1-3,SVGGGSSGNTIY
TRBV6-5,TRBJ1-5,ASRSTGVDQPQH
TRBV6-2/TRBV6-3,TRBJ1-5,ASSLGTKGSYQPQH
TRBV12-3/TRBV12-4,TRBJ1-2,ASTSSYGYT
TRBV15,TRBJ2-7,ATSRETTGYEQY
TRBV5-1,TRBJ1-2,ASSLKEFYGYT
TRBV7-2,TRBJ2-2,ASSLDGTNTGELF
TRBV5-1,TRBJ1-2,ASSLGQGINYGYT
TRBV9,TRBJ1-1,ASSVGGTVSMNTEAF
TRBV9,TRBJ1-1,ASSVVGGSSTEAF
TRBV5-4,TRBJ2-1,ASSRELAGEQF
TRBV3-1,TRBJ2-5,ASSHPGAWTSGEQETQY
TRBV6-2/TRBV6-3,TRBJ1-1,ASSYQSRRAF
TRBV6-1,TRBJ1-2,ASSEVRAVRSSYGYT
TRBV7-2,TRBJ1-1,ASSLKSGWFDEAF
TRBV27,TRBJ2-7,ASSLGWNYEQY
TRBV25-1,TRBJ2-7,ASSESPGQGAYEQY
TRBV5-1,TRBJ2-3,ASSSGQSRDTQY
TRBV5-5,TRBJ2-3,ASRTQGTDTQY
TRBV20-1,TRBJ1-2,SAARDRNGYT
TRBV7-9,TRBJ2-1,ASSTQGSYNEQF
TRBV9,TRBJ1-3,ASSGGGDSGNTIY
TRBV12-3/TRBV12-4,TRBJ2-7,ASSHRVSLGYEQY
TRBV20-1,TRBJ2-1,SARDRGDPSSYNEQF
TRBV29-1,TRBJ2-5,SVERTGRKTQY
TRBV18,TRBJ1-2,ASQGGSSNYGYT
TRBV7-9,TRBJ1-4,ASTQTGRREKLF
TRBV6-5,TRBJ2-7,ASSYSRPPAYEQY
TRBV19,TRBJ1-2,ASQRTALRGDGYT
TRBV20-1,TRBJ2-3,SAIGSKDTQY
TRBV4-2,TRBJ2-2,ASSHESTGVYPGELF
TRBV7-2,TRBJ2-3,ASSLRLAALTDTQY
TRBV5-1,TRBJ1-2,ASSLSGQHGYT
TRBV2,TRBJ1-6,ASSVRKDSPLH
TRBV4-1,TRBJ2-1,ASSHAGLGSYNEQF
TRBV6-5,TRBJ2-7,ASSLGEKNEQY
TRBV14,TRBJ2-1,ASSQETGVTYNEQF
TRBV12-3/TRBV12-4,TRBJ2-7,ASSLRGHDYEQY